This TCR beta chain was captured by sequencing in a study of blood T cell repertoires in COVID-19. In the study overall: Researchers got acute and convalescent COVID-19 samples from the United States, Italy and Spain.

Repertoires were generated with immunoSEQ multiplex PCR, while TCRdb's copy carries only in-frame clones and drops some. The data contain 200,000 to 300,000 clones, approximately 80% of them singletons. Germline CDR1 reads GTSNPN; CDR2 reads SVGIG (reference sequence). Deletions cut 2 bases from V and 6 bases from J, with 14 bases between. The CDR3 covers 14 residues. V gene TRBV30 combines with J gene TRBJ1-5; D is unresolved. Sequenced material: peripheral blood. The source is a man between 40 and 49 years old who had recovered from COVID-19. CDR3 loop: CAWSSGIFSQPQHF. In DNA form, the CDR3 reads TGTGCCTGGAGTTCCGGGATTTTTAGTCAGCCCCAGCATTTT.